This is a list of T cell receptor beta chains from one sample in a study of CD8 T cells in ankylosing spondylitis. TCRdb itself ran the 5' RACE reads through MiXCR, one entry per CDR3 protein. In the table there are 220,000 or so distinct CDR3 sequences, 8% to 11% of which are singletons. The material sequenced was blood, either unsorted or a sorted T cell fraction (not recorded which). These receptors were taken from a male donor with ankylosing spondylitis or in good health (not recorded which). CDR3s include the opening cysteine and the closing phenylalanine or tryptophan. A D gene is named only where the DNA matches it firmly. Clone size is shown for a subset of rows, as once, few, many or a class of expanded clone.

j_call,d_call,v_call,clone_size,cdr3_aa,cdr3_nt
TRBJ2-5,-,TRBV20-1,-,CSAKGLKETQYF,TGCAGTGCTAAAGGCTTAAAAGAGACCCAGTACTTC
TRBJ2-3,TRBD1,TRBV5-6,many,CASRRTGSDTQYF,TGTGCCAGCAGACGGACAGGGTCAGATACGCAGTATTTT
TRBJ2-1,-,TRBV2,-,CASSEQVADYNEQFF,TGTGCCAGCAGTGAACAGGTAGCAGACTACAATGAGCAGTTCTTC
TRBJ1-1,-,TRBV6-2/TRBV6-3,many,CASRYTGRTEAFF,TGTGCCAGCAGATACACAGGGAGGACTGAAGCTTTCTTT
TRBJ2-5,TRBD2,TRBV20-1,-,CSASGLAGGGQETQYF,TGCAGTGCTTCGGGACTAGCGGGGGGTGGTCAAGAGACCCAGTACTTC
TRBJ1-5,TRBD1,TRBV6-1,many,CASCLGTGNGNQPQHF,TGTGCCAGCTGCCTAGGGACAGGGAATGGCAATCAGCCCCAGCATTTT
TRBJ1-2,-,TRBV14,many,CASSQGDNYGYTF,TGTGCCAGCAGCCAAGGGGACAACTATGGCTACACCTTC
TRBJ2-2,-,TRBV7-3,-,CASSALGAGELFF,TGTGCCAGCAGCGCACTAGGGGCCGGGGAGCTGTTTTTT
TRBJ1-1,-,TRBV6-5,many,CASSYSPIPNTEAFF,TGTGCCAGCAGTTACTCCCCTATACCGAACACTGAAGCTTTCTTT
TRBJ2-1,-,TRBV12-3/TRBV12-4,many,CASLRGARNNEQFF,TGTGCCAGCCTCCGGGGGGCAAGAAACAATGAGCAGTTCTTC
TRBJ1-1,TRBD1,TRBV20-1,few,CSAREGTGVTEAFF,TGCAGTGCTAGAGAAGGGACAGGGGTTACTGAAGCTTTCTTT
TRBJ1-5,TRBD1,TRBV29-1,many,CSPGTGNKEDQPQHF,TGCAGCCCTGGGACAGGGAACAAGGAGGATCAGCCCCAGCATTTT
TRBJ2-7,TRBD2,TRBV6-5,many,CASSYSAGGPREQYF,TGTGCCAGCAGTTACTCAGCGGGGGGGCCGAGAGAGCAGTACTTC
TRBJ1-5,-,TRBV28,-,CASSLSRDWSHF,TGTGCCAGCAGTTTATCCCGGGACTGGTCGCATTTT
TRBJ2-7,-,TRBV27,-,CASSLSRWVEQYF,TGTGCCAGCAGTTTATCTAGGTGGGTCGAGCAGTACTTC
TRBJ2-5,-,TRBV4-2,many,CASSQGEGRGHQETQYF,TGTGCCAGCAGCCAAGGCGAAGGGCGGGGCCACCAAGAGACCCAGTACTTC
TRBJ2-5,-,TRBV5-1,many,CASSVSGGPETQYF,TGCGCCAGCAGTGTTTCCGGGGGGCCGGAGACCCAGTACTTC
TRBJ2-3,TRBD2,TRBV12-3/TRBV12-4,many,CASSLSAGRTDTQYF,TGTGCCAGCAGTCTTTCGGCCGGGAGGACAGATACGCAGTATTTT
TRBJ2-5,-,TRBV6-1,many,CASSPTPGEWETQYF,TGTGCCAGCAGTCCCACTCCGGGAGAGTGGGAGACCCAGTACTTC
TRBJ2-3,-,TRBV5-5,many,CAISSGTSTDTQYF,TGTGCCATCTCATCGGGCACTAGCACAGATACGCAGTATTTT
TRBJ1-2,TRBD1,TRBV7-3,many,CASSLDRAGYGYTF,TGTGCCAGCAGTCTGGACAGGGCGGGATATGGCTACACCTTC
TRBJ2-3,-,TRBV20-1,few,CSARGPGAGSAQYF,TGCAGTGCTAGGGGGCCGGGGGCCGGATCCGCGCAGTATTTT
TRBJ1-2,-,TRBV7-9,few,CASSPHSTNYGYTF,TGTGCCAGCAGCCCCCATTCGACCAACTATGGCTACACCTTC
TRBJ2-7,TRBD1,TRBV29-1,few,CSVDDRGHEQYF,TGCAGCGTTGACGACAGGGGCCACGAGCAGTACTTC
TRBJ2-1,TRBD1,TRBV28,many,CASNRDRGGEQFF,TGTGCCAGCAATCGGGACAGGGGCGGTGAGCAGTTCTTC